The clone carrying this TCR beta chain was seen once. Its matching antigen is unknown. The data derive from a study of cytomegalovirus exposure and HLA in healthy donors. About the study: The approximately 120 validation repertoires, a later analysis reported, used the same platform as the approximately 650 first-cohort repertoires. Study-level points and caveats: As confirmed in vitro, three CMV-associated chains were specific for CMV antigens. Accounts indicate the classifier identified cytomegalovirus status with strong specificity and sensitivity.

CDR3 length: 16 residues. Germline assignment: CDR1 SNHLY and CDR2 FYNNEI. V was clipped by 8 bases and J by 4 bases; unmatched bases: 13. Some clones are missing from TCRdb's copy, which holds only in-frame ones; the method was immunoSEQ multiplex PCR. The sample records a few hundred thousand clones, 85% to 95% being singletons. The donors were part of the validation cohort of roughly 130 subjects. That cohort was separate from the first cohort, which comprised under 750 subjects. The chain is built from TRBV2 and TRBJ1-2; 10 bases agree with TRBD1. This clonotype was obtained from a woman aged 18-30 years in good health and CMV-seronegative. Material for sequencing was PBMCs. The CDR3 DNA sequence: TGTGCCAGCGGTGGTGTCGGACAGGGGGGGAGCTATGGCTACACCTTC. Its translation: CASGGVGQGGSYGYTF. Full variable domain (outside the CDR3, taken from reference TRBV2 and TRBJ1-2): EPEVTQTPSHQVTQMGQEVILRCVPISNHLYFYWYRQILGQKVEFLVSFYNNEISEKSEIFDDQFSVERPDGSNFTLKIRSTKLEDSAMYFCASGGVGQGGSYGYTFGSGTRLTVV.